Listed here are 25 T cell receptor beta chains from one sample, sequenced in a study of cytomegalovirus exposure and HLA in healthy donors. Primers included in the PCR were 60 Vbeta and 13 Jbeta primers. Sequenced by immunoSEQ multiplex PCR; TCRdb stores in-frame clones only, minus some. This table holds about 200,000 clones. The sample comprised PBMCs. These receptors were collected from a man aged 25 to 40 in good health and CMV-seronegative.

The chain carries TRBV7-8 and TRBJ2-2; the match to TRBD1 covers 10 bases. The junction had 6 bases not matched to a gene; V was cut back by 4 bases and J by 1 base. There are 17 residues in the CDR3. Per germline, CDR1 SGHVS and CDR2 FQNEAQ. CDR3: CASSSLRDRGNTGELFF. The DNA of the CDR3 is TGTGCCAGCAGCTCTCTCCGGGACAGGGGGAACACCGGGGAGCTGTTTTTT. The full variable domain, in which reference TRBV7-8 and TRBJ2-2 provide the parts outside the CDR3, is GAGVSQSPRYKVAKRGQDVALRCDPISGHVSLFWYQQALGQGPEFLTYFQNEAQLDKSGLPSDRFFAERPEGSVSTLKIQRTQQEDSAVYLCASSSLRDRGNTGELFFGEGSRLTVL.

The J gene is TRBJ1-4, the V gene TRBV10-1, with TRBD1 identical over 7 bases. The CDR3 has 17 amino acids. From germline, CDR1 is WNHNN and CDR2 SYGVQD (reference sequence). J gave up 8 bases and V 0 bases, and 12 bases lay outside the gene matches. The CDR3 here is CASSESVRQGPLEKLFF. In DNA form, the CDR3 reads TGCGCCAGCAGTGAGTCCGTAAGACAGGGCCCTTTGGAAAAACTGTTTTTT.

The chain uses TRBV2 and TRBJ1-4; 8 bases fit TRBD1. Trimming took 0 bases from V and 5 from J; bases not matched to a gene: 8. Germline CDR1 and CDR2: SNHLY and FYNNEI. The CDR3 contains 17 residues. The DNA of the CDR3 is TGTGCCAGCAGTGAAGCGTGGCAGGGGGCGCCGAATGAAAAACTGTTTTTT. It is translated as CASSEAWQGAPNEKLFF.

The chain links TRBV11-3 to TRBJ1-1; 8 bases fit TRBD1. Germline CDR1 and CDR2: SGHNT and YENEEA. The ends lost 0 bases at V and 4 bases at J; junction bases unmatched: 4. This CDR3 contains 15 residues. The CDR3 DNA sequence: TGTGCCAGCAGCTTAGACGCAGGGGGCGGCACTGAAGCTTTCTTT. This translates into CASSLDAGGGTEAFF.

V and J are TRBV9 and TRBJ2-3, with 8 bases matching TRBD2. In germline, CDR1 is SGDLS, CDR2 YYNGEE. The V gene end was trimmed by 4 bases and the J gene end by 1 base; junction bases not matched to a gene: 2. The CDR3 spans 14 residues. The CDR3 coding sequence is TGTGCCAGCAGCCTGACTAGCGGCACAGATACGCAGTATTTT. The encoded protein is CASSLTSGTDTQYF.

The V gene is TRBV9, the J gene TRBJ2-7; D is perhaps TRBD1 (5 bases). The CDR3 loop spans 14 amino acids. In germline, CDR1 is SGDLS, CDR2 YYNGEE. Trimming removed 2 bases at V and 4 bases at J, with 13 bases between. The CDR3 region is CASSVNRLPYEQYF. Here the CDR3 DNA reads TGTGCCAGCAGCGTCAACAGGTTACCATACGAGCAGTACTTC.

The CDR3, as DNA: TGCGCCAGCAGCCCCTCCCAGGGGGCGGTTGAAAAACTGTTTTTT. It yields the protein CASSPSQGAVEKLFF. V usage is TRBV5-1 and J usage is TRBJ1-4; the match to TRBD1 covers 8 bases. V lost 4 bases to trimming and J lost 7 bases; unmatched junction nucleotides: 9. The CDR3 extends over 15 amino acids. Germline CDR1 reads SGHRS; CDR2 reads YFSETQ.

The rearrangement joins TRBV27 to TRBJ1-4; 7 nucleotides agree with TRBD1. Looked up from germline, CDR1 is MNHEY and CDR2 is SMNVEV (reference sequence). CDR3 length: 13 amino acids. Losses at the gene ends were 8 bases for V and 8 bases for J; bases not matched to a gene: 8. This CDR3 reads CASGGVTGEKLFF. The DNA of the CDR3 is TGTGCCAGCGGAGGGGTGACAGGGGAAAAACTGTTTTTT.

This chain uses TRBV6-1 with TRBJ2-2; 8 bases align to TRBD2. The germline CDR1 and CDR2 sequences are MNHNS and SASEGT. The V and J ends lost 4 bases and 6 bases, in that order; junction bases with no gene match: 10. The CDR3 extends over 16 amino acids. The CDR3 here is CASSGDGGGYAGELFF. The CDR3 DNA is TGTGCCAGCAGTGGAGACGGGGGGGGTTATGCCGGGGAGCTGTTTTTT.

The V call is TRBV19, the J call TRBJ2-7; TRBD1 matches 7 bases. The junction had 13 bases not matched to a gene; V was cut back by 6 bases and J by 2 bases. Germline lookup yields CDR1 LNHDA and CDR2 SQIVND (reference sequence). The CDR3 runs to 16 residues. Here the CDR3 reads CASSITVAGGPYEQYF. The CDR3, as DNA: TGTGCCAGTAGCATCACCGTCGCAGGGGGTCCCTACGAGCAGTACTTC.

The V call is TRBV7-9, the J call TRBJ2-3; D remains ambiguous. The CDR3 contains 15 residues. Germline values: CDR1 SEHNR, CDR2 FQNEAQ (reference sequence). Trimming took 5 bases from V and 0 from J, leaving 12 bases between them. The CDR3 nucleotides read TGTGCCAGCAGCCCAGACTTGCGCAGCACAGATACGCAGTATTTT. Translated, it gives CASSPDLRSTDTQYF.

The chain carries TRBV29-1 and TRBJ2-7; 11 bases fit TRBD1. V shed 4 bases and J 2 bases; nucleotides not matched to a gene: 1. Germline V gene sequence: CDR1 SQVTM, CDR2 ANQGSEA. This CDR3 contains 13 residues. The CDR3: CSVGGQGAYEQYF. CDR3 DNA sequence: TGCAGCGTTGGGGGACAGGGGGCCTACGAGCAGTACTTC.

V gene TRBV6-4 combines with J gene TRBJ2-3; D not resolved. CDR3 size: 14 residues. V was clipped by 4 bases and J by 5 bases, with 13 bases between them. Germline V gene sequence: CDR1 MRHNA, CDR2 SNTAGT. CDR3 residues: CASSANSERDTQYF. CDR3 coding DNA: TGTGCCAGCAGTGCCAACAGTGAGAGAGATACGCAGTATTTT.

The chain links TRBV9 to TRBJ1-2; possibly TRBD1 for D (5 bases). This CDR3 has 12 residues. The germline gives CDR1 SGDLS, CDR2 YYNGEE. V lost 6 bases and J lost 8, with 14 bases in between. The CDR3 protein is CASTLAGRGYTF. CDR3 nucleotide sequence: TGTGCCAGCACCCTGGCAGGGCGCGGCTACACCTTC.

The rearrangement uses TRBV5-1 and TRBJ2-1, with D perhaps matching TRBD2 (5 bases). The CDR3 is made up of 13 amino acids. V lost 4 bases and J lost 5, with 10 bases in between. Germline lookup yields CDR1 SGHRS and CDR2 YFSETQ. In nucleotides, the CDR3 is TGCGCCAGCAGCAAGGAGCGGAACAATGAGCAGTTCTTC. It translates to CASSKERNNEQFF.

The rearrangement uses TRBV21-1 and TRBJ1-5; the table gives TRBD1 as D, unverified against the DNA. TRBV21-1 is classified as a pseudogene. This CDR3 is 18 amino acids long. CDR3 protein: CASSKGQQTGGIDQPQHF. DNA for the CDR3: TGTGCCAGCAGCAAAGGTCAACAGACAGGGGGAATAGATCAGCCCCAGCATTTT.

The chain recombines TRBV5-6 with TRBJ2-7; D gene unclear. CDR1 and CDR2 from the germline V gene are SGHDT and YYEEEE. Between the trimmed V and J ends, which lost 4 bases and 2 bases, there was a span of 13 bases. The length of the CDR3 is 14 residues. The DNA of the CDR3 is TGTGCCAGCAGCGCCGCCGAGGCGACCTACGAGCAGTACTTC. It encodes CASSAAEATYEQYF.

The chain uses TRBV9 and TRBJ1-2, with 7 bases lining up with TRBD1. This CDR3 region has 15 residues. Germline V gene sequence: CDR1 SGDLS, CDR2 YYNGEE. The junction had 10 bases not matched to a gene; V was cut back by 4 bases and J by 4 bases. The CDR3 reads CASSPRQGSAYGYTF. The CDR3 DNA follows: TGTGCCAGCAGCCCGAGACAGGGATCGGCCTATGGCTACACCTTC.

The V and J genes are TRBV30 and TRBJ1-4; 8 bases are a match to TRBD1. The CDR3 is made up of 14 amino acids. Germline V lookup: CDR1 GTSNPN, CDR2 SVGIG (reference sequence). Trimming at V came to 4 bases and at J to 6 bases, leaving 7 bases not matched to a gene. CDR3: CAWTQQGVYEKLFF. CDR3 bases: TGTGCCTGGACTCAACAGGGGGTATATGAAAAACTGTTTTTT. The variable domain in full, with the rest retrieved from reference TRBV30 and TRBJ1-4, is SQTIHQWPATLVQPVGSPLSLECTVEGTSNPNLYWYRQAAGRGLQLLFYSVGIGQISSEVPQNLSASRPQDRQFILSSKKLLLSDSGFYLCAWTQQGVYEKLFFGSGTQLSVL.

The chain uses TRBV20-1 and TRBJ2-3; D is uncertain. The V gene's germline CDR1 is DFQATT and CDR2 SNEGSKA (reference sequence). V lost 5 bases to trimming and J lost 4 bases, with 7 bases between them. The CDR3 runs to 11 residues. The CDR3 DNA reads as TGCAGTGCTTCATCAGCAGATACGCAGTATTTT. Its translation is CSASSADTQYF.

The chain uses TRBV2 and TRBJ2-7; 11 nucleotides align to TRBD2. The V segment lost 7 bases and the J segment 1 base; nucleotides outside the gene matches: 6. The CDR3 is made up of 15 amino acids. Germline loops: CDR1 SNHLY, CDR2 FYNNEI. The CDR3: CASNPIAGGSYEQYF. DNA of the CDR3: TGTGCCAGCAATCCTATAGCGGGAGGGTCCTACGAGCAGTACTTC.

Points on this clone: Other DNA sequences in the same sample also yield this CDR3. The genes are TRBV18 and TRBJ1-1; the match to TRBD1 covers 8 bases. The CDR3 sequence is 12 residues long. V shed 3 bases, J shed 8 bases, and the junction held 2 bases outside the gene matches. In germline, CDR1 is KGHSH, CDR2 LQKENI. The CDR3 sequence is CASSPRTGEAFF. The CDR3 DNA reads TGTGCCAGCTCACCTCGGACAGGGGAAGCTTTCTTT.

J is TRBJ2-3 and V is TRBV9; 9 bases map to TRBD1. CDR3 length equals 16 residues. The V gene's germline CDR1 is SGDLS and CDR2 YYNGEE. Unmatched junction bases numbered 10, after V lost 2 bases and J lost 6 bases. CDR3 sequence: CASSVLPGQGPDTQYF. DNA of the CDR3: TGTGCCAGCAGCGTTCTTCCGGGACAGGGCCCGGATACGCAGTATTTT.

The V call is TRBV30, the J call TRBJ1-1; D is uncertain. This CDR3 comprises 14 residues. The germline V gene encodes CDR1 GTSNPN and CDR2 SVGIG (reference sequence). Between the trimmed V and J ends, which lost 3 bases and 1 base, there was a span of 12 bases. The CDR3: CAWRARGGNTEAFF. Here the CDR3 DNA reads TGTGCCTGGAGGGCCCGAGGAGGGAACACTGAAGCTTTCTTT. Looking up the rest from reference TRBV30 and TRBJ1-1 gives the full variable domain: SQTIHQWPATLVQPVGSPLSLECTVEGTSNPNLYWYRQAAGRGLQLLFYSVGIGQISSEVPQNLSASRPQDRQFILSSKKLLLSDSGFYLCAWRARGGNTEAFFGQGTRLTVV.

This chain joins TRBV27 and TRBJ2-2; 13 bases agree with TRBD2. CDR3 size: 18 residues. Trimming removed 2 bases from V and 6 bases from J; junction bases left unmatched: 9. In germline, CDR1 is MNHEY, CDR2 SMNVEV (reference sequence). CDR3: CASSLKLWTSGSPGELFF. The CDR3 coding sequence is TGTGCCAGCAGTTTAAAGCTTTGGACTAGCGGGAGTCCCGGGGAGCTGTTTTTT.